This section outlines one T cell receptor (beta chain) sequence together with its context. Its antigen remains unidentified. These data belong to a study of T cell responses to AZD1222 COVID-19 vaccine. Data came from immunoSEQ multiplex PCR; TCRdb stores just in-frame clones and leaves some out. Of 35,000 to 50,000 clones listed, over 75% are singletons. Study-wide results and caveats: Baseline serology detected seropositivity in only six or seven AZD1222 recipients. Reportedly, nearly half the spike-specific TCRs target unmutated variant regions.

The TCR comes from an adult who received the MenACWY meningococcal vaccine as a control. The sample here was peripheral blood, taken 28 days after the second dose of the MenACWY control vaccine.

The CDR3, as DNA: TGTGCCAGCAGTGAAGGCCGACAGGCCCTCATCGAGACCCAGTACTTC. Translation: CASSEGRQALIETQYF. J is TRBJ2-5 and V is TRBV6-1, with D perhaps matching TRBD1 (6 bases). CDR3 length: 16 amino acids. Trimming removed 1 base from V and 5 bases from J, with 17 bases in between. Germline V CDR1 and CDR2: MNHNS, SASEGT.